What follows are 23 T cell receptor beta chains derived from one specimen sequenced in a study of T cell repertoires in cytomegalovirus infection. Using its own MiXCR run on the reads, TCRdb lists one record per CDR3 protein. The sample holds around 530,000 distinct CDR3 sequences, around 27% seen once. Sequencing was done on a sample of PBMCs. These TCRs come from a human donor in good health (CMV status not recorded). Some clones in this sample may be carry-over from other donors' samples.

The chain couples TRBV6-1 to TRBJ2-1; 11 nucleotides agree with TRBD2. V shed 10 bases, J shed 7 bases, and the junction held 6 bases outside the gene matches. The CDR3 is 13 residues long. Germline V gene data show CDR1 as MNHNS and CDR2 as SASEGT. CDR3 sequence (DNA): TGTGCCACCCGGGGACTAGCGGAAAATGAGCAGTTCTTC. Its translation is CATRGLAENEQFF.

This clonotype was seen a handful of times. The chain recombines TRBV10-3 with TRBJ2-1; TRBD1 matches at 7 bases. There are 15 residues in the CDR3. V lost 8 bases, J lost 1 base, and 8 bases stayed unmatched. Germline lookup yields CDR1 ENHRY and CDR2 SYGVKD. The CDR3 nucleotides read TGTGCCATCTCCCGAGGGGGCGGGTCCTACAATGAGCAGTTCTTC. As protein: CAISRGGGSYNEQFF.

The table lists this clonotype with a few counts. The rearrangement links TRBV6-5 to TRBJ1-6, with D perhaps TRBD1 (5 bases). This CDR3 has 18 residues. V lost 0 bases and J 10 bases, leaving 22 bases between the germline ends. CDR1 is MNHEY and CDR2 is SVGAGI in the germline V gene. For the CDR3, the DNA is TGTGCCAGCAGTTACTCGGGGTTGACAGTCCCGGCAGGATCACCCCTCCACTTT. Translating it yields CASSYSGLTVPAGSPLHF.

This clonotype was observed at least ten times. The rearrangement uses TRBV12-3 or TRBV12-4 and TRBJ2-3; the match to TRBD2 covers 9 bases. The CDR3 totals 17 residues. After removal of 6 bases from V and 2 bases from J, the junction contained 12 bases not matched to a gene. This CDR3 reads CASSPFSREGVTDTQYF. The CDR3 coding sequence is TGTGCCAGCAGCCCCTTTTCGCGGGAGGGCGTCACAGATACGCAGTATTTT.

This chain links TRBV7-2 with TRBJ1-1, with D tentatively TRBD1 (5 bases). The length of the CDR3 is 14 residues. The V gene's germline CDR1 is SGHTA and CDR2 FQGNSA. The V end lost 1 base, the J end lost 3 bases, and 9 bases lay between the germline ends. CDR3 region: CASSLEFRDTEAFF. The CDR3 DNA sequence: TGTGCCAGCAGCTTAGAATTCAGGGACACTGAAGCTTTCTTT.

This clonotype was counted only a few times. The rearrangement joins TRBV10-3 to TRBJ2-2; 8 bases align to TRBD1. The CDR3 consists of 16 residues. Trimming took 5 bases from V and 3 from J; bases not matched to a gene: 8. Germline lookup yields CDR1 ENHRY and CDR2 SYGVKD. The CDR3 DNA reads TGTGCCATCAGTTCGAGGACAGGGCTGGACACCGGGGAGCTGTTTTTT. Its translation: CAISSRTGLDTGELFF.

The V call is TRBV19, the J call TRBJ2-5; a possible D gene is TRBD1 (6 bases). The V end lost 5 bases, the J end lost 1 base, and 14 bases lay between the germline ends. Per germline, CDR1 LNHDA and CDR2 SQIVND (reference sequence). The CDR3 extends over 15 amino acids. CDR3 in DNA: TGTGCCAGTAGTCCCGGGACAAACCTCCAAGAGACCCAGTACTTC. This sequence encodes CASSPGTNLQETQYF.

This chain uses TRBV19 with TRBJ2-1; 8 bases line up with TRBD1. V shed 7 bases and J 10 bases; nucleotides not matched to a gene: 6. CDR1 and CDR2 (germline): LNHDA, SQIVND (reference sequence). CDR3 length: 12 amino acids. In DNA, the CDR3 is TGTGCCAGTACCTCCACAGGGGGGGAGCAGTTCTTC. Encoded protein: CASTSTGGEQFF.

This clonotype was found a few times. CDR3 residues: CASSARFRVTGLMNTEAFF. The DNA for the CDR3 is TGCGCCAGCAGCGCTAGATTCAGGGTGACGGGATTAATGAACACTGAAGCTTTCTTT. This chain links TRBV4-1 with TRBJ1-1; perhaps TRBD1 as D (5 bases). The CDR3 is made up of 19 amino acids. The germline CDR1 and CDR2 sequences are MGHRA and YSYEKL. V dropped 5 bases and J dropped 0 bases, with 25 bases sitting between them.

The table lists this clonotype with a few counts. The chain combines TRBV20-1 with TRBJ2-2; 7 bases align to TRBD2. Unmatched junction bases numbered 6, after V lost 2 bases and J lost 3 bases. In germline, CDR1 is DFQATT, CDR2 SNEGSKA (reference sequence). The CDR3 has 15 amino acids. In DNA, the CDR3 is TGCAGTGCTAGAAAAGAGCGGGATGACACCGGGGAGCTGTTTTTT. Translated, it gives CSARKERDDTGELFF.

The J gene is TRBJ2-3, the V gene TRBV28; D might be TRBD2 (5 bases). V dropped 4 bases and J dropped 1 base, with 12 bases sitting between them. Germline loops: CDR1 MDHEN, CDR2 SYDVKM. CDR3 size: 15 residues. The CDR3 DNA is TGTGCCAGCAGTTCCGCGGGTGCTGGCACAGATACGCAGTATTTT. Protein product: CASSSAGAGTDTQYF.

The sample holds one count of this clonotype. This rearrangement joins TRBV20-1 to TRBJ1-4, with 7 bases lining up with TRBD1. Germline V gene sequence: CDR1 DFQATT, CDR2 SNEGSKA (reference sequence). CDR3 length: 14 amino acids. Unmatched junction bases numbered 10, after V lost 4 bases and J lost 8 bases. CDR3 region: CSATTGDQGEKLFF. CDR3 sequence (DNA): TGCAGTGCTACCACAGGGGATCAAGGGGAAAAACTGTTTTTT.

The rearrangement uses TRBV11-2 and TRBJ2-2, with D possibly TRBD1 on 6 matching bases. V was trimmed by 4 bases and J by 2 bases, leaving 14 bases between them. The CDR3 runs to 16 residues. Germline lookup yields CDR1 SGHAT and CDR2 FQNNGV. The chain's CDR3 is CASSSQGQTNTGELFF. In DNA form, the CDR3 reads TGTGCCAGCAGCTCTCAAGGACAGACCAACACCGGGGAGCTGTTTTTT.

This clonotype was observed many times. The genes are TRBV7-2 and TRBJ2-1; 9 bases map to TRBD2. J was trimmed by 12 bases and V by 1 base; bases with no gene match: 1. Germline CDR1 is SGHTA and CDR2 is FQGNSA. The CDR3 sequence is 12 residues long. This chain's CDR3 is CASSLEAGGQFF. The CDR3 nucleotides are TGTGCCAGCAGCTTAGAAGCGGGAGGGCAGTTCTTC.

This chain connects TRBV7-2 to TRBJ2-6; TRBD2 is a possible D gene (6 bases). CDR1 is SGHTA, CDR2 FQGNSA, per germline. The V end was cut by 5 bases, the J end by 0 bases, with 11 bases between. The CDR3 consists of 16 residues. CDR3 region: CASSAGRISGANVLTF. The CDR3 region has the DNA TGTGCCAGCAGCGCGGGACGCATCTCTGGGGCCAACGTCCTGACTTTC.

Details on this clonotype: At one of its ends the junction is not consistent with the germline gene, which may arise from a read error. CDR3 region: CASSRQLSDPFGF. In DNA form, the CDR3 reads TGTGCCAGTAGCCGACAGTTATCAGACCCTTTTGGGTTT. The chain combines TRBV19 with TRBJ1-1, with a weak D call TRBD1 (5 bases). This CDR3 comprises 13 residues. CDR1 is LNHDA and CDR2 is SQIVND in the germline V gene (reference sequence).

This clonotype was seen many times. The chain couples TRBV12-3 or TRBV12-4 to TRBJ1-5; no reliable D call. Trimming shortened V by 9 bases and J by 5 bases, and 11 bases separated the two germline ends. The CDR3 spans 12 residues. The CDR3 spells CASNIDHQPQHF. CDR3 in DNA: TGTGCCAGTAACATTGACCATCAGCCCCAGCATTTT.

The chain uses TRBV12-5 and TRBJ2-6; a possible D gene is TRBD2 (5 bases). V gave up 3 bases and J gave up 0 bases, with 6 bases separating them. Germline values: CDR1 LGHNT, CDR2 FRNRAP. The CDR3 extends over 15 amino acids. This CDR3 reads CASGFGDSGANVLTF. CDR3 in DNA: TGTGCTAGTGGTTTCGGGGACTCTGGGGCCAACGTCCTGACTTTC.

The chain combines TRBV20-1 with TRBJ2-3; TRBD1 is a possible D gene (6 bases). Germline CDR1 is DFQATT and CDR2 is SNEGSKA (reference sequence). This CDR3 has 13 amino acids. The CDR3 DNA reads TGCAGCAGAGGATCAGGGGGCACAGATACGCAGTATTTT. Protein product: CSRGSGGTDTQYF.

This clonotype was observed at least ten times. V gene TRBV7-2 combines with J gene TRBJ2-1; TRBD2 matches 11 bases. The CDR3 length is 20 residues. V dropped 5 bases and J dropped 1; count of bases not matched to a gene: 16. Germline V gene sequence: CDR1 SGHTA, CDR2 FQGNSA. The CDR3 nucleotides read TGTGCCAGCAGCGCAACGACTAGCGGGGTTTCAGGGGTTTCCTACAATGAGCAGTTCTTC. Its protein is CASSATTSGVSGVSYNEQFF.

V usage is TRBV11-2 and J usage is TRBJ2-5; D unclear. V lost 0 bases and J lost 0, with 20 bases in between. The CDR3 totals 19 residues. Germline CDR1 SGHAT, CDR2 FQNNGV. CDR3 bases: TGTGCCAGCAGCTTAGATTTTTCCGGGCGTACCGCCTACCAAGAGACCCAGTACTTC. Translated: CASSLDFSGRTAYQETQYF. Together with reference TRBV11-2 and TRBJ2-5, the CDR3 gives the full variable domain: EAGVAQSPRYKIIEKRQSVAFWCNPISGHATLYWYQQILGQGPKLLIQFQNNGVVDDSQLPKDRFSAERLKGVDSTLKIQPAKLEDSAVYLCASSLDFSGRTAYQETQYFGPGTRLLVL.

V and J are TRBV7-8 and TRBJ2-6, with 7 bases aligning to TRBD1. Unmatched junction bases numbered 15, after V lost 5 bases and J lost 5 bases. From germline, CDR1 is SGHVS and CDR2 FQNEAQ. The CDR3 is 18 amino acids. The CDR3 nucleotides are TGTGCCAGCAGCCCACCCCCCAGACAGGGTGACAGGGCCAACGTCCTGACTTTC. This gives the protein CASSPPPRQGDRANVLTF.

There are many counts of this clonotype. The rearrangement uses TRBV7-9 and TRBJ1-1, with 8 bases that match TRBD1. V dropped 5 bases and J dropped 4; count of bases not matched to a gene: 3. The germline V gene encodes CDR1 SEHNR and CDR2 FQNEAQ (reference sequence). The CDR3 extends over 13 amino acids. CDR3 DNA sequence: TGTGCCAGCAGCGAAACAGGGGGCACTGAAGCTTTCTTT. Translated, it gives CASSETGGTEAFF.